This TCR beta chain comes out of a study of blood T cell repertoires in COVID-19 (TCRdb year 2020). In the study overall: Samples covering the acute and convalescent phases of COVID-19 were provided by collaborators in the United States, Italy and Spain. Subjects who had been exposed to COVID-19, were actively infected with it, or had recovered from it provided the deeply sampled blood TCRbeta repertoires that made up the dataset. The repertoires were released in a freely available public database meant as a resource for research on the immune response to SARS-CoV-2. Where available, HLA class I and class II types were obtained from metadata supplied by the sample provider rather than from assay-based typing. The prospective study material was composed of cDNA or gDNA derived from T cells, B-cell-depleted T cells, or PBMCs. Nearly every sample came with metadata listing a de-identified subject ID, COVID-19 status, age in years and sex. The samples were drawn from two sources: the first 160 participants of the ongoing ImmuneRACE study, and 1,000 to 1,500 subjects contributed by 6 global collaborators.

TCRbeta CDR3 regions were amplified from genomic DNA by means of the immunoSEQ Assay, a bias-controlled multiplex PCR. In the paper's pipeline: The number of nucleated cells in each sample was estimated by amplification of reference gene primers within the assay. To quantify the absolute abundance of each unique TCRbeta CDR3 rearrangement, sequence reads were collapsed and filtered. For each sample, productive Simpson clonality was calculated by taking the square root of Simpson's diversity index across productive rearrangements. Not all clones reach the TCRdb copy of this immuneACCESS table, which keeps in-frame sequences only. Checked studies attribute under half of the gap to unresolved V genes and leave the rest unexplained. V, J and clone size were drawn from that table, and D and trimming were deduced from the DNA. The sample data list around 88,000 clones, and over 90% of these were observed just once. The ten largest clonotypes hold 1.5% to 2% of the sample.

Reading the germline V gene (reference sequence) gives CDR1 LGHDT and CDR2 YNNKEL. V gives up 0 bases and J gives up 7 bases, and the segment between their germline ends measures 10 bases. The CDR3 runs 15 amino acids, cysteine and phenylalanine included. Only the CDR3 DNA is retained, 45 bases long and in frame from the first base. General conclusions and limits of the study: Clinical and demographic metadata were provided uncurated, with the amount varying by source and participant.

Collaborating institutions collected whole blood in K2EDTA tubes following their own protocols. For TCRbeta analysis, collaborator samples were shipped as frozen whole blood, as isolated PBMCs, or as DNA extracted from either sample type. Remarks on this clone: Its antigen is currently not known. No much larger clone is present one base from it, and per-base qualities are unavailable.

The V gene is TRBV3-1 (or the pseudogene TRBV3-2) and the J gene is TRBJ1-6; the D gene is perhaps TRBD1, from 5 matching bases. The specimen sequenced was peripheral blood. This receptor was obtained from a man between 60 and 75 years old with acute or convalescent COVID-19. The CDR3 reads CASSQDGGGNSPLHF. Read as DNA, the sequence is TGTGCCAGCAGCCAAGACGGGGGAGGGAATTCACCCCTCCACTTT.